The 22 T cell receptor beta chains in this list originate from one sample, sequenced in a study of blood T cell repertoires in COVID-19. Sequencing was performed with immunoSEQ multiplex PCR; in TCRdb, only in-frame clones are kept and a portion is missing. The table has hundreds of thousands of clones, around nine tenths seen once. Sequencing was carried out using PBMCs or T cells enriched from blood (not recorded which). These receptors were taken from a man in his sixties who had recovered from COVID-19.

The chain joins TRBV5-4 to TRBJ2-5, with D possibly matching TRBD2 (5 bases). Trimming removed 4 bases at V and 4 bases at J, with 26 bases between. Germline V gene sequence: CDR1 SGHNT, CDR2 YYREEE (reference sequence). This CDR3 comprises 18 residues. The CDR3 nucleotides read TGTGCCAGCAGCATACCGGGGAAGGGTATTTTAGATGGAGAGACCCAGTACTTC. This gives the protein CASSIPGKGILDGETQYF.

This chain connects TRBV6-6 to TRBJ2-5; 7 bases are shared with TRBD2. There are 16 residues in the CDR3. CDR1 MNHNY and CDR2 SVGAGI come from the germline V gene (reference sequence). J lost 4 bases, V lost 5 bases, and 13 bases had no gene match. The CDR3 region has the DNA TGTGCCAGCAGTACAAAAAGAAGCGGGGTAGGAGAGACCCAGTACTTC. Protein: CASSTKRSGVGETQYF.

The rearrangement uses TRBV6-5 and TRBJ2-7, with D possibly TRBD2 on 5 matching bases. This CDR3 has 12 amino acids. CDR1 is MNHEY, CDR2 SVGAGI, per germline. The V and J ends lost 6 bases and 3 bases respectively, with 9 bases between them. The CDR3 sequence: CASRAGLYEQYF. CDR3 coding DNA: TGTGCCAGCAGGGCAGGACTCTACGAGCAGTACTTC.

This sequence joins TRBV30 and TRBJ1-2; D gene ambiguous. There are 13 residues in the CDR3. V lost 3 bases, J lost 8 bases, and 16 bases lay in between. In germline, CDR1 is GTSNPN, CDR2 SVGIG (reference sequence). The CDR3: CAWRTLAQRGYTF. CDR3 in DNA: TGTGCCTGGAGGACCCTCGCTCAGCGCGGCTACACCTTC.

This rearrangement joins TRBV29-1 to TRBJ1-2; D might be TRBD1 (5 bases). V lost 4 bases and J lost 5, with 17 bases in between. The CDR3 contains 14 residues. Germline V gives CDR1 SQVTM, CDR2 ANQGSEA. The CDR3 sequence: CSVAQASGSYGYTF. The CDR3 DNA reads TGCAGCGTTGCTCAGGCCTCAGGGTCATATGGCTACACCTTC.

The count of this clone is one. The chain combines TRBV19 with TRBJ1-2, with D unclear. In germline, CDR1 is LNHDA, CDR2 SQIVND (reference sequence). Trimming cost V 7 bases and J 7 bases, with 16 bases left between them. The CDR3 spans 13 residues. CDR3 region: CASKPMDSRGYTF. The CDR3 coding sequence is TGTGCCAGTAAACCGATGGACTCTCGTGGCTACACCTTC. Using reference TRBV19 and TRBJ1-2 for the parts outside the CDR3, the full variable domain is DGGITQSPKYLFRKEGQNVTLSCEQNLNHDAMYWYRQDPGQGLRLIYYSQIVNDFQKGDIAEGYSVSREKKESFPLTVTSAQKNPTAFYLCASKPMDSRGYTFGSGTRLTVV.

This clone was seen a single time. The J gene is TRBJ1-3, the V gene TRBV4-1; a possible D gene is TRBD1 (6 bases). The CDR3 consists of 17 residues. Germline V gives CDR1 MGHRA, CDR2 YSYEKL. The ends were cut back, 4 bases at V and 5 bases at J, with 21 bases in the middle. The CDR3 DNA sequence: TGCGCCAGCAGCCCCCCGTGGGGGGGCGCAGATAGAAACACCATATATTTT. It yields the protein CASSPPWGGADRNTIYF.

This clone was detected a few times. The chain couples TRBV2 to TRBJ1-5; D may be TRBD1 (6 bases). Germline values: CDR1 SNHLY, CDR2 FYNNEI. This CDR3 is 14 amino acids long. Trimming removed 4 bases at V and 7 bases at J, with 14 bases between. CDR3 in DNA: TGTGCCAGCAGTGTGGTTGGGGGCGGGCAGCCCCAGCATTTT. Protein product: CASSVVGGGQPQHF.

V usage is TRBV12-5 and J usage is TRBJ2-1, with D possibly being TRBD2 (5 bases). Germline V gives CDR1 LGHNT, CDR2 FRNRAP. V was cut by 0 bases and J by 5 bases, with 11 bases left in between. The CDR3 totals 15 residues. The CDR3: CASGLVYGLDNEQFF. For the CDR3, the DNA is TGTGCTAGTGGTTTGGTCTATGGACTGGACAATGAGCAGTTCTTC.

About this clone: The junction and the germline gene differ at one end; a read error may be behind it. The chain combines TRBV27 with TRBJ1-6; D is perhaps TRBD1 (5 bases). The CDR3 sequence is 15 residues long. Germline V gene data show CDR1 as MNHEY and CDR2 as SMNVEV (reference sequence). CDR3 sequence reads: CASSSPRGNNSPLYF. CDR3 sequence (DNA): TGTGCCAGCAGTTCCCCCCGGGGGAATAATTCACCCCTCTACTTT.

The CDR3 DNA reads as TGCGCCAGCAGCCAAGATTCCGGAGAACGCACTGAAGCTTTCTTT. Its protein product is CASSQDSGERTEAFF. The chain combines TRBV4-1 with TRBJ1-1; D remains unclear. The CDR3 runs to 15 residues. V lost 0 bases to trimming and J lost 4 bases, with 12 bases between them. CDR1 and CDR2 (germline): MGHRA, YSYEKL.

Points on this clone: Other DNA sequences in the same sample also yield this CDR3. The J gene is TRBJ2-7, the V gene TRBV18; possible D gene TRBD1, 6 bases. The germline CDR1 and CDR2 sequences are KGHSH and LQKENI. The CDR3 runs 13 residues. The ends were cut back, 3 bases at V and 2 bases at J, with 8 bases in the middle. CDR3 sequence (DNA): TGTGCCAGCTCACCGGGGACAACCTACGAGCAGTACTTC. Translation: CASSPGTTYEQYF.

This rearrangement joins TRBV27 to TRBJ1-5; no clear D. The V gene's germline CDR1 is MNHEY and CDR2 SMNVEV (reference sequence). CDR3 length: 14 residues. Trimming removed 4 bases from V and 0 bases from J, with 7 bases in between. The CDR3 DNA follows: TGTGCCAGCAGTTCGTACAGTAGCAATCAGCCCCAGCATTTT. It specifies CASSSYSSNQPQHF.

J is TRBJ2-1 and V is TRBV7-6; 10 bases align to TRBD2. After removal of 0 bases from V and 3 bases from J, the junction contained 2 bases not matched to a gene. The CDR3 is made up of 16 amino acids. CDR1 SGHVS and CDR2 FNYEAQ come from the germline V gene. The CDR3 loop reads CASSLAPSGGYNEQFF. The DNA of the CDR3 is TGTGCCAGCAGCTTAGCCCCTAGCGGGGGCTACAATGAGCAGTTCTTC.

The gene calls are TRBV4-2 and TRBJ2-1; D call uncertain. V shed 1 base and J shed 1 base, with 8 bases lying between them. CDR3 length: 15 amino acids. The germline V gene has CDR1 LGHNA and CDR2 YNFKEQ. The CDR3 nucleotides are TGTGCCAGCAGCCAAGGAGAGATGTCCTACAATGAGCAGTTCTTC. This gives the protein CASSQGEMSYNEQFF.

V usage is TRBV7-9 and J usage is TRBJ2-3; TRBD1 might be the D (6 bases). Looked up from germline, CDR1 is SEHNR and CDR2 is FQNEAQ (reference sequence). The CDR3 runs to 14 residues. Trimming cost V 4 bases and J 2 bases, with 10 bases left between them. The CDR3: CASSSGAITDTQYF. The CDR3 nucleotides are TGTGCCAGCAGCTCAGGGGCCATCACAGATACGCAGTATTTT.

This clone occurred once. The gene calls are TRBV19 and TRBJ2-3, with D hard to call. V gave up 1 base and J gave up 2 bases, with 10 bases separating them. Per the germline V gene, CDR1 is LNHDA and CDR2 is SQIVND (reference sequence). CDR3 size: 15 residues. This CDR3 reads CASSIVAVHTDTQYF. The CDR3 DNA reads TGTGCCAGTAGTATAGTGGCGGTCCACACAGATACGCAGTATTTT.

The rearrangement uses TRBV2 and TRBJ1-1; D unclear. The CDR3 runs to 15 residues. The germline CDR1 and CDR2 sequences are SNHLY and FYNNEI. V lost 1 base, J lost 5 bases, and 14 bases lay in between. CDR3 sequence reads: CASSEDSGGRTEAFF. CDR3 DNA sequence: TGTGCCAGCAGTGAAGATTCAGGAGGGAGGACTGAAGCTTTCTTT.

This chain joins TRBV24-1 and TRBJ1-2; D possibly corresponds to TRBD1 (5 bases). The CDR3 is 14 residues long. Trimming took off 5 bases at V and 4 bases at J, with 13 bases between the two ends. CDR1 KGHDR and CDR2 SFDVKD come from the germline V gene. The CDR3 DNA is TGTGCCACCAGTGCCCGACAGCCCCCCTATGGCTACACCTTC. Its translation: CATSARQPPYGYTF.

This clone has just one count. The V and J genes are TRBV6-5 and TRBJ1-3; D ambiguous. Trimming removed 7 bases from V and 0 bases from J, with 10 bases in between. This CDR3 contains 14 residues. Germline lookup yields CDR1 MNHEY and CDR2 SVGAGI. The CDR3 bases are TGTGCCAGCATTACCAGAAGCTCTGGAAACACCATATATTTT. This sequence encodes CASITRSSGNTIYF.

The rearrangement uses TRBV18 and TRBJ2-2; possible D gene TRBD1, 5 bases. In germline, CDR1 is KGHSH, CDR2 LQKENI. This CDR3 is built from 15 residues. The V and J ends lost 5 bases and 1 base respectively, with 11 bases between them. DNA for the CDR3: TGTGCCAGCTCAACCAGGACACTGAACACCGGGGAGCTGTTTTTT. Translating gives CASSTRTLNTGELFF.

The chain combines TRBV12-5 with TRBJ1-6; 9 positions agree with TRBD1. This CDR3 is 14 amino acids long. V trimming: 6 bases; J trimming: 7 bases; junction bases outside the gene matches: 4. The germline V gene has CDR1 LGHNT and CDR2 FRNRAP. This CDR3 is CASGWTGDNSPLHF. The CDR3 DNA reads TGTGCTAGTGGCTGGACAGGGGACAATTCACCCCTCCACTTT. Together with reference TRBV12-5 and TRBJ1-6, the CDR3 gives the full variable domain: DARVTQTPRHKVTEMGQEVTMRCQPILGHNTVFWYRQTMMQGLELLAYFRNRAPLDDSGMPKDRFSAEMPDATLATLKIQPSEPRDSAVYFCASGWTGDNSPLHFGNGTRLTVT.